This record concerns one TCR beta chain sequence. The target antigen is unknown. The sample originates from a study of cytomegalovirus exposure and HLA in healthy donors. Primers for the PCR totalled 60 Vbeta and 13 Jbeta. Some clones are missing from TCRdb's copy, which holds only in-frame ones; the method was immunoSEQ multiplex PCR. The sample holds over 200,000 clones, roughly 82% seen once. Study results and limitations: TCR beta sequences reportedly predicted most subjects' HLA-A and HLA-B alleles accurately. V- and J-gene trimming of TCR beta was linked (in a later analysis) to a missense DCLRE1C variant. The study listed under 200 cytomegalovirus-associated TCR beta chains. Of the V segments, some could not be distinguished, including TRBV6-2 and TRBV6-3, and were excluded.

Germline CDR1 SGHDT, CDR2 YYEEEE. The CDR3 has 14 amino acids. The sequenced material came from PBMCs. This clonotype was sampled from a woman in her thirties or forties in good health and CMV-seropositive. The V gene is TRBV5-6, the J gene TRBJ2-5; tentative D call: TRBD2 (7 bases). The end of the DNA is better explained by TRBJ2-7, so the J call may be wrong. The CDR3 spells CASSWVGRGYEQYF. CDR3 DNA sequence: TGTGCCAGCAGTTGGGTTGGGAGGGGGTACGAGCAGTACTTC.